Below, one T cell receptor beta chain is given with its context. Its cognate antigen is unknown. The sample comes from a study of vaccination effects on CD4 cells after COVID-19. Antigen-specific CD4+ T cells were expanded with viral peptide pools in the ViraFEST assay before sequencing. Culture proceeded for nine to eleven days, and CD4+ T cells were then isolated. Recipients of the vaccine had no prior SARS-CoV-2 infection and negative nucleocapsid antibodies. Wells each received two million PBMC, cultured with about 9.3 IU/ml IL-2 and roughly 9.3 ug/ml peptides. The germline V gene encodes CDR1 SGHRS and CDR2 YFSETQ. V trimming: 2 bases; J trimming: 4 bases; junction bases outside the gene matches: 1. The CDR3 is 14 amino acids. Method: immunoSEQ multiplex PCR; TCRdb's copy keeps in-frame clones and lacks some. Counted here are over 60,000 clones, roughly four fifths occurring once; the ten biggest clones make up around 2.8%.

This sequence joins TRBV5-1 and TRBJ1-3, with 9 bases aligning to TRBD1. The source is a human donor who received a COVID-19 vaccine. Sequencing used CD4+ T cells from PBMCs cultured with HCoV-NL63 spike peptides, obtained before COVID-19 vaccination. In DNA, the CDR3 is TGCGCCAGCAGCTTACAGGGGGCCGGAAACACCATATATTTT. This sequence encodes CASSLQGAGNTIYF. The full variable domain, in which reference TRBV5-1 and TRBJ1-3 provide the parts outside the CDR3, is KAGVTQTPRYLIKTRGQQVTLSCSPISGHRSVSWYQQTPGQGLQFLFEYFSETQRNKGNFPGRFSGRQFSNSRSEMNVSTLELGDSALYLCASSLQGAGNTIYFGEGSWLTVV.